The clone carrying this TCR beta chain turned up a few times. No antigen is known for it. The record originates from a study of beta chain features in type 1 diabetes. About the study: Researchers looked at roughly 100,000,000 sorted cells across all samples. Study-wide results and limits: When Type 1 diabetes patients were examined, their TCRB CDR3s proved moderately but significantly shorter in all four CD4+ subsets. Comparison showed that naive, central memory and Treg TCRB repertoires appeared more similar among patients than among healthy donors.

V gave up 2 bases and J gave up 4 bases, with 17 bases separating them. CDR3 length: 16 amino acids. The germline gives CDR1 MNHEY, CDR2 SVGAGI. Each of the sorted populations had a purity greater than 95%. Investigators reverse transcribed all isolated RNA, so they sequenced expressed TCRB transcripts. Sequencing was performed with immunoSEQ multiplex PCR; in TCRdb, only in-frame clones are kept and a portion is missing. The table shows around 140,000 clones, with 9% occurring only once. This chain links TRBV6-5 with TRBJ1-1, with a weak D call TRBD1 (6 bases). Material for sequencing was central memory CD4+ T cells from blood. This receptor was identified in a man aged 30 to 45 with type 1 diabetes. CDR3 nucleotides: TGTGCCAGCAGTTACAGACGGGGGGGCGCGGGCACTGAAGCTTTCTTT. As protein: CASSYRRGGAGTEAFF.